One sample yielded the 10 T cell receptor beta chains listed below, sequenced in a study of T cell repertoires in cytomegalovirus infection. TCRdb used MiXCR to reprocess the reads, holding one entry per CDR3 protein. Of approximately 490,000 distinct CDR3 sequences in the sample, approximately 10% were seen once. Material: PBMCs. These TCRs come from a human donor in good health (CMV status not recorded). Some clones in this sample may be carry-over from other donors' samples.

This clonotype was seen many times. The chain employs TRBV7-9 and TRBJ1-1, with D perhaps TRBD1 (5 bases). Germline lookup yields CDR1 SEHNR and CDR2 FQNEAQ (reference sequence). V dropped 5 bases and J dropped 2 bases, with 15 bases sitting between them. The CDR3 extends over 15 amino acids. The CDR3: CASSIAGQLNTEAFF. The CDR3 nucleotides are TGTGCCAGCAGCATCGCAGGACAACTTAACACTGAAGCTTTCTTT.

This rearrangement joins TRBV20-1 to TRBJ2-7; 12 positions match TRBD2. This CDR3 has 16 residues. With 4 bases clipped from V and 6 bases from J, the junction kept 13 bases outside the gene matches. Germline CDR1 is DFQATT and CDR2 is SNEGSKA (reference sequence). The CDR3 region is CSATGGETSGSLEQYF. CDR3 coding DNA: TGCAGTGCTACCGGAGGGGAGACTAGCGGGAGTCTCGAGCAGTACTTC.

The sample holds a few counts of this clonotype. The chain joins TRBV20-1 to TRBJ2-1; D is perhaps TRBD2 (7 bases). The V gene's germline CDR1 is DFQATT and CDR2 SNEGSKA (reference sequence). The CDR3 contains 15 residues. V was shortened by 6 bases and J by 1 base, with 16 bases between the two germline ends. In DNA form, the CDR3 reads TGCAGTGCCTGGGGGGGGGGGCTGTCCTACAATGAGCAGTTCTTC. As protein: CSAWGGGLSYNEQFF.

There are many counts of this clonotype. V is TRBV12-3 or TRBV12-4 and J is TRBJ1-4; D might be TRBD1 (6 bases). V lost 2 bases, J lost 7 bases, and 11 bases lay in between. This CDR3 is built from 14 residues. The CDR3 here is CASSLQQGGEKLFF. The CDR3 coding sequence is TGTGCCAGCAGTTTACAACAGGGAGGTGAAAAACTGTTTTTT.

This clonotype was seen ten or more times. The chain joins TRBV10-3 to TRBJ2-3, with D possibly TRBD2 on 6 matching bases. The CDR3 runs 13 residues. The germline V gene encodes CDR1 ENHRY and CDR2 SYGVKD. Trimming took 3 bases from V and 10 from J, leaving 14 bases between them. The chain's CDR3 is CAISDASVIAQYF. The CDR3 nucleotides read TGTGCCATCAGTGATGCTAGCGTTATCGCGCAGTATTTT.

This clonotype was found many times. CDR3 nucleotides: TGTGCCAGCAGCTCAGCCTTGGTTCGGACTAATGAAAAACTGTTTTTT. This codes for CASSSALVRTNEKLFF. The chain has TRBV7-8 and TRBJ1-4, with D unclear. Looked up from germline, CDR1 is SGHVS and CDR2 is FQNEAQ. With 4 bases removed from V and 2 bases from J, the gap between germline ends came to 14 bases. This CDR3 contains 16 residues.

Ten or more counts support this clonotype. The rearrangement links TRBV28 to TRBJ2-1, with TRBD1 matching 8 bases. The CDR3 extends over 15 amino acids. J lost 3 bases, V lost 5 bases, and 6 bases had no gene match. The germline CDR1 and CDR2 sequences are MDHEN and SYDVKM. CDR3 residues: CASSKSGTGYNEQFF. In DNA form, the CDR3 reads TGTGCCAGCAGTAAATCCGGGACAGGCTACAATGAGCAGTTCTTC.

In its sample, this clonotype was seen a few times. V and J are TRBV9 and TRBJ2-7; D uncertain. Trimming pared 0 bases from V and 2 bases from J, leaving 6 bases between. Germline CDR1 is SGDLS and CDR2 is YYNGEE. The CDR3 is made up of 13 amino acids. CDR3 sequence: CASSVGTAYEQYF. CDR3 DNA sequence: TGTGCCAGCAGCGTAGGGACGGCCTACGAGCAGTACTTC. The full variable domain, rest sourced from reference TRBV9 and TRBJ2-7, is DSGVTQTPKHLITATGQRVTLRCSPRSGDLSVYWYQQSLDQGLQFLIQYYNGEERAKGNILERFSAQQFPDLHSELNLSSLELGDSALYFCASSVGTAYEQYFGPGTRLTVT.

This clonotype was observed at least ten times. The J gene is TRBJ1-6, the V gene TRBV5-4; no clear D gene. CDR3 size: 14 residues. Germline V gene lookup returns CDR1 SGHNT and CDR2 YYREEE (reference sequence). V gave up 4 bases and J gave up 8 bases, with 13 bases separating them. CDR3 sequence reads: CASSHSTLDSPLHF. The CDR3 DNA is TGTGCCAGCAGCCATTCGACTTTGGATTCACCCCTCCACTTT.

This clonotype was seen repeatedly, ten times or more. The rearrangement uses TRBV19 and TRBJ2-2, with D possibly TRBD1 on 6 matching bases. Germline V gives CDR1 LNHDA, CDR2 SQIVND (reference sequence). The germline V and J ends were trimmed by 7 bases and 1 base, with 13 bases remaining between them. CDR3 size: 15 residues. The CDR3 DNA reads TGTGCCAGTATGAACAGGGATAAGAACACCGGGGAGCTGTTTTTT. The encoded protein is CASMNRDKNTGELFF.